Listed below are T cell receptor beta chains from one sample, sequenced in a study of identical twins. TCRdb ran MiXCR on the 5' RACE reads and lists one entry per CDR3 protein. The table records 450,000 or so distinct CDR3 sequences, 13% to 15% of them present only once. Separately, the same data were catalogued under a study of yellow fever vaccine responses in identical twins.

Sequencing was performed on CD4+ T cells sorted from blood. The origin of the receptors is a woman aged 18-29 years in good health. Each CDR3 is given with its conserved first and last residue. Fields, in order: V gene, clone size, D gene, J gene, CDR3 protein, CDR3 DNA. D genes are given only for firm matches. For some rows the clone size is stated as once, few or many, or as a class when expanded; others skip it.

TRBV12-3/TRBV12-4	many	TRBD1	TRBJ1-2	CASSLSGTGSGYTF	TGTGCCAGCAGTTTATCCGGGACAGGGTCTGGCTACACCTTC
TRBV7-9	few	TRBD1	TRBJ2-7	CASSLKGQGAYEQYF	TGTGCCAGCAGCTTAAAGGGACAGGGGGCTTACGAGCAGTACTTC
TRBV7-6	few	.	TRBJ1-5	CASSFRDPPRFERNQPQHF	TGTGCCAGCAGCTTCCGGGACCCTCCCCGTTTTGAGCGGAATCAGCCCCAGCATTTT
TRBV12-3/TRBV12-4	few	.	TRBJ2-2	CASSSWGANTGELFF	TGTGCCAGCAGTAGCTGGGGGGCGAACACCGGGGAGCTGTTTTTT
TRBV30	.	.	TRBJ1-1	CAWSWEAEAFF	TGTGCCTGGAGTTGGGAAGCTGAAGCTTTCTTT
TRBV5-1	.	.	TRBJ2-1	CASSGGLLSSYNEQFF	TGCGCCAGCAGCGGAGGACTCCTAAGCTCCTACAATGAGCAGTTCTTC
TRBV6-1	few	TRBD1	TRBJ2-3	CASSEEGRGTDTQYF	TGTGCCAGCAGTGAAGAGGGCAGGGGGACAGATACGCAGTATTTT
TRBV5-1	many	TRBD2	TRBJ2-3	CASSKNPGTSSADTQYF	TGCGCCAGCAGCAAAAACCCCGGGACTAGCTCGGCAGATACGCAGTATTTT
TRBV15	.	TRBD2	TRBJ2-3	CATSRDLMASGRKNTQYF	TGTGCCACCAGCAGAGATTTGATGGCTAGCGGGAGAAAAAATACGCAGTATTTT
TRBV6-2/TRBV6-3	.	.	TRBJ2-1	CASSDWDFYNEQFF	TGTGCCAGCAGTGACTGGGACTTCTACAATGAGCAGTTCTTC
TRBV3-1	few	.	TRBJ1-6	CASSQAQNNSPLHF	TGTGCCAGCAGCCAAGCCCAAAATAATTCACCCCTCCACTTT
TRBV20-1	few	TRBD2	TRBJ2-5	CSAYRLAGGEETQYF	TGCAGTGCCTACCGACTAGCGGGAGGGGAAGAGACCCAGTACTTC
TRBV5-1	few	TRBD1	TRBJ2-7	CASSLDRDRTYEQYF	TGCGCCAGCAGCTTGGACCGGGACAGGACCTACGAGCAGTACTTC
TRBV5-5	few	.	TRBJ2-2	CASSWRVSENTGELFF	TGTGCCAGCAGCTGGAGAGTGTCGGAAAACACCGGGGAGCTGTTTTTT
TRBV27	once	TRBD2	TRBJ2-3	CASRRTSGGTDTQYF	TGTGCCAGCCGGCGAACTAGCGGGGGCACAGATACGCAGTATTTT
TRBV11-2	few	.	TRBJ2-7	CASAGRVYEQYF	TGTGCCAGCGCGGGACGGGTCTACGAGCAGTACTTC
TRBV2	.	TRBD2	TRBJ2-2	CASSSRAGGLGELFF	TGTGCCAGCAGTTCAAGAGCGGGGGGGCTCGGGGAGCTGTTTTTT
TRBV24-1	.	.	TRBJ2-5	CATGRRDTPEGTQYF	TGTGCCACCGGACGCCGGGACACCCCCGAGGGGACCCAGTACTTC
TRBV7-2	.	TRBD2	TRBJ2-1	CASSFQRGGRNEQFF	TGTGCCAGCAGCTTCCAGCGGGGGGGCCGGAATGAGCAGTTCTTC
TRBV9	.	.	TRBJ2-7	CASSVVLGTEQYF	TGTGCCAGCAGCGTAGTTCTCGGGACCGAGCAGTACTTC
TRBV18	.	.	TRBJ2-7	CASSRGVRDEQYF	TGTGCCAGCTCTCGCGGGGTTCGGGACGAGCAGTACTTC
TRBV15	.	TRBD1	TRBJ2-2	CATSSFTGVANTGELFF	TGTGCCACCAGCAGTTTTACAGGGGTCGCGAACACCGGGGAGCTGTTTTTT